This TCR beta chain is from a study of T cell responses to AZD1222 COVID-19 vaccine. Method: immunoSEQ multiplex PCR; TCRdb's copy keeps in-frame clones and lacks some. The sample shows about 89,000 clones, just over 85% of them seen only once. A note on this clone: Its target is not known.

The study, taken as a whole, reports: Baseline seropositives among AZD1222 recipients totaled only five or six.

The CDR3 has 16 amino acids. With V trimmed by 0 bases and J by 7 bases, 11 bases remained unmatched. The germline V gene encodes CDR1 KGHSY and CDR2 FQNENV. Second-dose groups at about 4 or about 12 weeks were pooled. The source is an adult who received the AZD1222 COVID-19 vaccine. The chain uses TRBV16 and TRBJ2-7; 8 bases agree with TRBD2. Material: peripheral blood, obtained 28 days after the second AZD1222 dose. This CDR3 reads CASSQSPSAGGLEQYF. The CDR3 DNA sequence: TGTGCCAGCAGCCAATCGCCCTCGGCGGGAGGTCTGGAGCAGTACTTC.